This TCR beta chain is drawn from a study of T cells in localized non-small cell lung cancer. The CDR3 has 14 amino acids. Trimming stripped 6 bases from V and 1 base from J, with 13 bases between. CDR1 and CDR2 from the germline V gene are GTSNPN and SVGIG (reference sequence). Study findings and constraints: Longer overall survival accompanied higher blood T cell density. Out of the top 100 tumor clones, a median around 57 were seen in adjacent lung. In uninvolved adjacent lung, T cell clonality reached its highest value, exceeding tumor.

Notes on this clone: Its antigen is unidentified.

Produced via immunoSEQ multiplex PCR; TCRdb's table is partial and in-frame only. The sample consists of 75,000 to 95,000 clones, around 80% of them appearing once. The chain is built from TRBV30 and TRBJ2-4; D is possibly TRBD1 (5 bases). This sample comprised PBMCs, obtained before any cancer treatment. The origin of this receptor is a man between 40 and 69 years old with stage II squamous cell lung carcinoma. CDR3 amino acids: CACLRERAKNIQYF. The CDR3 DNA reads as TGTGCCTGTCTCAGGGAAAGGGCCAAAAACATTCAGTACTTC. The whole variable domain, remainder taken from reference TRBV30 and TRBJ2-4, is SQTIHQWPATLVQPVGSPLSLECTVEGTSNPNLYWYRQAAGRGLQLLFYSVGIGQISSEVPQNLSASRPQDRQFILSSKKLLLSDSGFYLCACLRERAKNIQYFGAGTRLSVL.